The rows below give T cell receptor beta chains drawn from one sample of a study of blood T cell repertoires in COVID-19. TCRdb keeps only in-frame clones here, not all; method: immunoSEQ multiplex PCR. This sample has about 290,000 clones, with roughly 80% found just once. Sequencing input: peripheral blood. Every receptor here comes from a woman in her forties or fifties with active or convalescent COVID-19. CDR3s include the opening cysteine and the closing phenylalanine or tryptophan. A D gene is named only where the DNA matches it firmly. Clone sizes are given selectively: once, few, many, or a class where the clone is expanded.

v_gene: TRBV7-9; j_gene: TRBJ1-1; d_gene: NA; abundance: NA; CDR3aa: CASSLGRGAFNTEAFF; CDR3nt: TGTGCCAGCAGCTTAGGTCGGGGGGCCTTTAACACTGAAGCTTTCTTT
v_gene: TRBV27; j_gene: TRBJ2-7; d_gene: NA; abundance: NA; CDR3aa: CASSLAGSYEQYF; CDR3nt: TGTGCCAGCAGTCTCGCGGGCTCCTACGAGCAGTACTTC
v_gene: TRBV12-5; j_gene: TRBJ1-1; d_gene: NA; abundance: NA; CDR3aa: CAASAGARNTEAFF; CDR3nt: TGTGCTGCATCTGCGGGGGCGAGGAACACTGAAGCTTTCTTT
v_gene: TRBV12-5; j_gene: TRBJ2-3; d_gene: TRBD1; abundance: NA; CDR3aa: CASGPTGGAVHYSTDTQYF; CDR3nt: TGTGCTAGTGGTCCAACAGGGGGCGCTGTACATTATAGCACAGATACGCAGTATTTT
v_gene: TRBV5-1; j_gene: TRBJ2-1; d_gene: TRBD1; abundance: NA; CDR3aa: CASSPDRVNNEQFF; CDR3nt: TGCGCCAGCAGCCCGGACAGGGTTAACAATGAGCAGTTCTTC
v_gene: TRBV7-8; j_gene: TRBJ1-2; d_gene: NA; abundance: few; CDR3aa: CASSSGTIFGYTF; CDR3nt: TGTGCCAGCAGCTCCGGGACAATTTTTGGCTACACCTTC
v_gene: TRBV10-1; j_gene: TRBJ2-1; d_gene: TRBD2; abundance: NA; CDR3aa: CASSDWSGRGVEQFF; CDR3nt: TGCGCCAGCAGTGACTGGAGCGGGAGAGGCGTTGAGCAGTTCTTC
v_gene: TRBV10-3; j_gene: TRBJ2-5; d_gene: TRBD1; abundance: NA; CDR3aa: CAIRDRGVETQYF; CDR3nt: TGTGCCATCAGGGACAGGGGAGTAGAGACCCAGTACTTC
v_gene: TRBV28; j_gene: TRBJ2-7; d_gene: TRBD2; abundance: many; CDR3aa: CASSSPGLVRVHEQYF; CDR3nt: TGTGCCAGCAGTTCCCCGGGACTAGTTAGAGTCCACGAGCAGTACTTC
v_gene: TRBV3-1/TRBV3-2; j_gene: TRBJ2-7; d_gene: TRBD1; abundance: NA; CDR3aa: CASSPWDSPYEQYF; CDR3nt: TGTGCCAGCAGCCCATGGGACAGCCCCTACGAGCAGTACTTC
v_gene: TRBV5-4; j_gene: TRBJ1-1; d_gene: TRBD1; abundance: NA; CDR3aa: CASSPGTGSGVSTEAFF; CDR3nt: TGTGCCAGCAGCCCCGGGACAGGGAGTGGGGTGAGCACTGAAGCTTTCTTT
v_gene: TRBV4-1; j_gene: TRBJ2-7; d_gene: TRBD1; abundance: NA; CDR3aa: CASSQGQDYEQYF; CDR3nt: TGCGCCAGCAGCCAGGGACAGGACTACGAGCAGTACTTC
v_gene: TRBV28; j_gene: TRBJ2-3; d_gene: TRBD1; abundance: NA; CDR3aa: CASSSGTGKADTQYF; CDR3nt: TGTGCCAGCAGCTCCGGGACAGGGAAGGCAGATACGCAGTATTTT
v_gene: TRBV7-3; j_gene: TRBJ2-3; d_gene: TRBD2; abundance: NA; CDR3aa: CASSLVRREGDTQYF; CDR3nt: TGTGCCAGCAGCTTAGTTCGAAGGGAGGGAGATACGCAGTATTTT
v_gene: TRBV5-4; j_gene: TRBJ2-2; d_gene: TRBD1; abundance: NA; CDR3aa: CASSTTGVTGELFF; CDR3nt: TGTGCCAGCAGCACTACAGGGGTCACCGGGGAGCTGTTTTTT
v_gene: TRBV4-2; j_gene: TRBJ1-2; d_gene: TRBD1; abundance: NA; CDR3aa: CASSRGQGGGYGYTF; CDR3nt: TGTGCCAGCAGCCGGGGACAGGGGGGGGGCTATGGCTACACCTTC
v_gene: TRBV5-5; j_gene: TRBJ1-2; d_gene: TRBD1; abundance: NA; CDR3aa: CASSTLLRQGPGYTF; CDR3nt: TGTGCCAGCAGCACCCTCCTGAGACAGGGGCCTGGCTACACCTTC
v_gene: TRBV10-3; j_gene: TRBJ2-3; d_gene: TRBD1; abundance: NA; CDR3aa: CAIGTGRDTQYF; CDR3nt: TGTGCCATTGGGACAGGGCGGGATACGCAGTATTTT
v_gene: TRBV30; j_gene: TRBJ2-3; d_gene: NA; abundance: NA; CDR3aa: CAWRRAVDTQYF; CDR3nt: TGTGCCTGGAGGAGGGCCGTTGATACGCAGTATTTT
v_gene: TRBV2; j_gene: TRBJ2-3; d_gene: TRBD2; abundance: once; CDR3aa: CASSVLGAGGGTDTQYF; CDR3nt: TGTGCCAGCAGTGTTCTAGGAGCGGGAGGCGGCACAGATACGCAGTATTTT
v_gene: TRBV9; j_gene: TRBJ2-3; d_gene: TRBD2; abundance: NA; CDR3aa: CASSVGGSGSGTDTQYF; CDR3nt: TGTGCCAGCAGCGTAGGAGGTAGCGGGAGTGGCACAGATACGCAGTATTTT
v_gene: TRBV5-4; j_gene: TRBJ1-1; d_gene: NA; abundance: NA; CDR3aa: CASSPGGGLGNTEAFF; CDR3nt: TGTGCCAGCAGCCCCGGAGGTGGGCTGGGCAACACTGAAGCTTTCTTT
v_gene: TRBV4-1; j_gene: TRBJ2-2; d_gene: TRBD2; abundance: NA; CDR3aa: CASSQALAGGNTGELFF; CDR3nt: TGCGCCAGCAGCCAAGCACTAGCGGGCGGGAACACCGGGGAGCTGTTTTTT
v_gene: TRBV24-1; j_gene: TRBJ2-5; d_gene: TRBD1; abundance: NA; CDR3aa: CATSDWGQGETQYF; CDR3nt: TGTGCCACCAGTGATTGGGGACAGGGAGAGACCCAGTACTTC
v_gene: TRBV7-9; j_gene: TRBJ1-1; d_gene: NA; abundance: NA; CDR3aa: CASSFLSGFITEAFF; CDR3nt: TGTGCCAGCAGCTTCTTGTCAGGGTTTATCACTGAAGCTTTCTTT
v_gene: TRBV5-1; j_gene: TRBJ2-3; d_gene: NA; abundance: once; CDR3aa: CASKQGSTDTQYF; CDR3nt: TGCGCCAGCAAGCAGGGGTCCACAGATACGCAGTATTTT
v_gene: TRBV23-1; j_gene: TRBJ1-1; d_gene: TRBD1; abundance: NA; CDR3aa: CASSDTPIIRLGTGGTEAFF; CDR3nt: TGCGCCAGCAGTGATACCCCAATAATCCGTTTAGGGACAGGGGGCACTGAAGCTTTCTTT
v_gene: TRBV5-1; j_gene: TRBJ2-2; d_gene: TRBD2; abundance: NA; CDR3aa: CASRPGLDAGELFF; CDR3nt: TGCGCCAGCAGACCGGGACTAGACGCCGGGGAGCTGTTTTTT
v_gene: TRBV5-4; j_gene: TRBJ2-5; d_gene: NA; abundance: NA; CDR3aa: CASSLVRAQETQYF; CDR3nt: TGTGCCAGCAGCTTGGTCAGGGCCCAAGAGACCCAGTACTTC
v_gene: TRBV9; j_gene: TRBJ2-3; d_gene: TRBD2; abundance: NA; CDR3aa: CASSNSGGGSTDTQYF; CDR3nt: TGTGCCAGCAGCAATAGCGGGGGCGGAAGCACAGATACGCAGTATTTT
v_gene: TRBV15; j_gene: TRBJ2-1; d_gene: TRBD2; abundance: many; CDR3aa: CATSTRLAGGPGAYNEQFF; CDR3nt: TGTGCCACCAGCACCAGACTAGCGGGAGGGCCCGGGGCCTACAATGAGCAGTTCTTC
v_gene: TRBV4-1; j_gene: TRBJ2-7; d_gene: TRBD2; abundance: once; CDR3aa: CASSHGLAGPKTYEQYF; CDR3nt: TGCGCCAGCAGCCACGGACTAGCGGGACCTAAAACCTACGAGCAGTACTTC
v_gene: TRBV4-1; j_gene: TRBJ1-6; d_gene: NA; abundance: NA; CDR3aa: CASSQEGGLRNSPLHF; CDR3nt: TGCGCCAGCAGCCAAGAAGGAGGACTCAGAAATTCACCCCTCCACTTT
v_gene: TRBV15; j_gene: TRBJ1-1; d_gene: TRBD1; abundance: once; CDR3aa: CATSRRQGILMNTEAFF; CDR3nt: TGTGCCACCAGCAGAAGACAGGGTATCCTCATGAACACTGAAGCTTTCTTT
v_gene: TRBV4-1; j_gene: TRBJ2-1; d_gene: TRBD2; abundance: NA; CDR3aa: CASSQEGRGSYNEQFF; CDR3nt: TGCGCCAGCAGCCAAGAAGGGCGGGGGTCCTACAATGAGCAGTTCTTC
v_gene: TRBV29-1; j_gene: TRBJ1-1; d_gene: NA; abundance: NA; CDR3aa: CSVAVGNTEAFF; CDR3nt: TGCAGCGTTGCAGTTGGGAACACTGAAGCTTTCTTT
v_gene: TRBV10-1; j_gene: TRBJ2-7; d_gene: NA; abundance: few; CDR3aa: CASSESGNYEQYF; CDR3nt: TGCGCCAGCAGTGAGTCGGGCAACTACGAGCAGTACTTC
v_gene: TRBV6-5; j_gene: TRBJ1-2; d_gene: NA; abundance: NA; CDR3aa: CASSYLAENYGYTF; CDR3nt: TGTGCCAGCAGTTACCTGGCGGAGAACTATGGCTACACCTTC
v_gene: TRBV24-1; j_gene: TRBJ2-1; d_gene: NA; abundance: NA; CDR3aa: CATGAGARVEQFF; CDR3nt: TGTGCCACCGGGGCGGGGGCGCGCGTTGAGCAGTTCTTC
v_gene: TRBV3-1/TRBV3-2; j_gene: TRBJ1-2; d_gene: NA; abundance: NA; CDR3aa: CASSQVRDLGYTF; CDR3nt: TGTGCCAGCAGCCAAGTTCGGGACTTAGGCTACACCTTC
v_gene: TRBV3-1/TRBV3-2; j_gene: TRBJ2-7; d_gene: TRBD2; abundance: many; CDR3aa: CASSPTRAGAVNEQYF; CDR3nt: TGTGCCAGCAGCCCGACTCGAGCGGGAGCGGTCAACGAGCAGTACTTC
v_gene: TRBV9; j_gene: TRBJ2-5; d_gene: TRBD2; abundance: NA; CDR3aa: CASSVDPSGTGRETQYF; CDR3nt: TGTGCCAGCAGCGTAGATCCTAGCGGGACGGGCCGGGAGACCCAGTACTTC